This T cell receptor beta chain emerged from a study of blood T cell repertoires in COVID-19. As for the study in general: PBMCs, B-cell-depleted T cells, or T cells provided the cDNA or gDNA that made up the material.

This clone showed up just once. Cohorts were assigned according to the clinical history that participants reported. Germline assignment: CDR1 MDHEN and CDR2 SYDVKM. The J segment lost 6 bases and the V segment lost 6 bases, leaving 8 bases of the junction unmatched. CDR3 length: 15 residues. In the original analysis: Using reference gene primer amplification, nucleated cell counts were estimated. The method was immunoSEQ multiplex PCR; TCRdb's version includes in-frame clones alone and lacks a portion of them. V, J and clone size were drawn from that table, and D and trimming were deduced from the DNA. The sample consists of 400,000 to 500,000 clones, over 75% of them appearing once.

The receptor's source is a woman aged 18-35 years who had been exposed to COVID-19. Sequenced material: PBMCs or T cells enriched from blood (not recorded which). The V gene is TRBV28, the J gene TRBJ1-5; TRBD1 matches at 10 bases. CDR3 nucleotide sequence: TGTGCCAGCAGGTCTGACAGGGGGCCCGGTCAGCCCCAGCATTTT. Amino acids: CASRSDRGPGQPQHF.